The 10 T cell receptor beta chains presented below share a single source sample, sequenced in a study of a mutant IDH1 vaccine in newly diagnosed glioma. The data were produced by immunoSEQ multiplex PCR, yet TCRdb's version contains in-frame clones alone and is incomplete. The sample records about 77,000 clones, around 83% being singletons. Their recognized antigens are unknown. Time point noted: week 23, last vaccination. Vaccination used 300 ug of mutant IDH1 20-mer peptide per dose, with topical imiquimod. Here the sequenced sample was PBMCs, taken from a glioma patient whose treatment included an IDH1 peptide vaccine. These TCRs come from a woman between 45 and 65 years old with glioma.

The chain links TRBV7-3 to TRBJ2-3; no firm D call. The CDR3 has 15 amino acids. V was pared by 0 bases and J by 6 bases, with 13 bases between. Germline V CDR1 and CDR2: SGHTA, FQGTGA. CDR3 in DNA: TGTGCCAGCAGCTTAACCGCCGGACGGCGGGATACGCAGTATTTT. It specifies CASSLTAGRRDTQYF.

This clone has just one count. The V call is TRBV5-4, the J call TRBJ2-2, with 8 bases fitting TRBD2. The germline V gene encodes CDR1 SGHNT and CDR2 YYREEE (reference sequence). This CDR3 region has 16 residues. V lost 4 bases to trimming and J lost 3 bases; unmatched junction nucleotides: 8. The CDR3 DNA sequence: TGTGCCAGCAGCCTCCAGAGCGGGAGAGACACCGGGGAGCTGTTTTTT. Translated: CASSLQSGRDTGELFF.

V gene TRBV7-6 combines with J gene TRBJ2-1, with 8 bases lining up with TRBD2. CDR3 length: 14 amino acids. V trimming: 4 bases; J trimming: 6 bases; junction bases outside the gene matches: 5. Germline V lookup: CDR1 SGHVS, CDR2 FNYEAQ. The CDR3 DNA reads as TGTGCCAGCAGCTCGGGACTAGGGGGCAATGAGCAGTTCTTC. Protein: CASSSGLGGNEQFF.

V is TRBV5-4 and J is TRBJ2-5, with 9 bases that match TRBD2. This CDR3 spans 17 amino acids. Germline CDR1 and CDR2: SGHNT and YYREEE (reference sequence). V lost 3 bases to trimming and J lost 5 bases; unmatched junction nucleotides: 14. CDR3 amino acids: CASSWKFSGSRGETQYF. The CDR3 bases are TGTGCCAGCAGCTGGAAATTTAGCGGGAGTCGGGGTGAGACCCAGTACTTC. Looking up the rest from reference TRBV5-4 and TRBJ2-5 gives the full variable domain: ETGVTQSPTHLIKTRGQQVTLRCSSQSGHNTVSWYQQALGQGPQFIFQYYREEENGRGNFPPRFSGLQFPNYSSELNVNALELDDSALYLCASSWKFSGSRGETQYFGPGTRLLVL.

The gene calls are TRBV27 and TRBJ1-1; D not certain. This CDR3 is 15 amino acids long. Germline assignment: CDR1 MNHEY and CDR2 SMNVEV (reference sequence). Trimming stripped 1 base from V and 1 base from J, with 10 bases between. In DNA form, the CDR3 reads TGTGCCAGCAGTTTATTCGACCCGGCGAACACTGAAGCTTTCTTT. Translated, it gives CASSLFDPANTEAFF.

As for this clone: Additional DNA sequences in this sample encode the identical CDR3. V is TRBV7-3 and J is TRBJ2-1; TRBD2 matches 9 bases. Per germline, CDR1 SGHTA and CDR2 FQGTGA. After removal of 3 bases from V and 8 bases from J, the junction contained 5 bases not matched to a gene. The CDR3 consists of 14 residues. The CDR3, as DNA: TGTGCCAGCAGCTTGGGACTAGCCTTCGATGAGCAGTTCTTC. Translating gives CASSLGLAFDEQFF.

This chain links TRBV11-2 with TRBJ1-5; possible D gene TRBD1, 6 bases. Trimming left V 4 bases short and J 3 bases short, with 7 bases between. The CDR3 runs 13 residues. Germline CDR1 is SGHAT and CDR2 is FQNNGV. CDR3 in DNA: TGTGCCAGCAGCTACAGGGACAATCAGCCCCAGCATTTT. The encoded protein is CASSYRDNQPQHF. Together with reference TRBV11-2 and TRBJ1-5, the CDR3 gives the full variable domain: EAGVAQSPRYKIIEKRQSVAFWCNPISGHATLYWYQQILGQGPKLLIQFQNNGVVDDSQLPKDRFSAERLKGVDSTLKIQPAKLEDSAVYLCASSYRDNQPQHFGDGTRLSIL.

The V gene is TRBV30, the J gene TRBJ2-2; tentatively, D is TRBD1 or TRBD2 (5 bases each). Trimming cost V 5 bases and J 5 bases, with 15 bases left between them. This CDR3 region has 14 residues. Looked up from germline, CDR1 is GTSNPN and CDR2 is SVGIG (reference sequence). The DNA for the CDR3 is TGTGCCTGGGGGGCTAGCTATTCTACCGGGGAGCTGTTTTTT. The encoded protein is CAWGASYSTGELFF.

J is TRBJ1-5 and V is TRBV10-3; TRBD1 might be the D (6 bases). Germline CDR1 and CDR2: ENHRY and SYGVKD. Trimming removed 4 bases from V and 10 bases from J, with 14 bases in between. This CDR3 contains 13 residues. The DNA of the CDR3 is TGTGCCATCAGTGGTGGGGGGCCCAGCCCCCAGCATTTT. Protein product: CAISGGGPSPQHF.

This chain links TRBV18 with TRBJ1-4; D perhaps matches TRBD1 (5 bases). The CDR3 length is 15 residues. Germline CDR1 reads KGHSH; CDR2 reads LQKENI. Trimming pared 5 bases from V and 0 bases from J, leaving 10 bases between. The CDR3 is CASSSQGPTNEKLFF. CDR3 nucleotide sequence: TGTGCCAGCTCATCCCAGGGTCCAACTAATGAAAAACTGTTTTTT.